The 9 T cell receptor beta chains below all came from one sample that was sequenced in a study of neoadjuvant anti-PD-1 for oral cavity cancer. Method: immunoSEQ multiplex PCR; TCRdb's copy keeps in-frame clones and lacks some. The sample shows thousands of clones, 59% of them seen only once. The sample's time point: after neoadjuvant nivolumab, at surgical resection. Material: tumor tissue, obtained after nivolumab (anti-PD-1) treatment. The receptors here all came from a person aged 35 to 85 with oral cavity squamous cell carcinoma.

In its sample, this clone was seen once. V and J are TRBV19 and TRBJ1-1; 8 bases are shared with TRBD1. The junction had 6 bases not matched to a gene; V was cut back by 7 bases and J by 5 bases. The CDR3 runs to 13 residues. Looked up from germline, CDR1 is LNHDA and CDR2 is SQIVND (reference sequence). The DNA for the CDR3 is TGTGCCAGTACTCAGGGGGCGCGGACTGAAGCTTTCTTT. Encoded protein: CASTQGARTEAFF.

J is TRBJ2-7 and V is TRBV5-1; a weak D match, TRBD2 (6 bases). The CDR3 length is 14 residues. CDR1 and CDR2 from the germline V gene are SGHRS and YFSETQ. Trimming took off 7 bases at V and 4 bases at J, with 18 bases between the two ends. In DNA form, the CDR3 reads TGCGCCAGCGGGTCCGGGAGTGGGGGGTACGAGCAGTACTTC. Its translation is CASGSGSGGYEQYF.

J is TRBJ2-3 and V is TRBV28, with TRBD2 matching over 8 bases. The germline V gene has CDR1 MDHEN and CDR2 SYDVKM. Trimming removed 2 bases from V and 5 bases from J; junction bases left unmatched: 9. The CDR3 is 16 residues long. The CDR3 nucleotides are TGTGCCAGCAGTTTAAATGCAGCGGGAGAAGGAGATACGCAGTATTTT. Its translation: CASSLNAAGEGDTQYF.

The chain has TRBV27 and TRBJ1-5; D is undetermined. This CDR3 spans 14 amino acids. V was cut by 4 bases and J by 4 bases, with 11 bases left in between. Germline assignment: CDR1 MNHEY and CDR2 SMNVEV (reference sequence). The DNA of the CDR3 is TGTGCCAGCAGTTCCTCAGTCCGGAATCAGCCCCAGCATTTT. It encodes CASSSSVRNQPQHF.

The chain links TRBV5-4 to TRBJ2-1; perhaps TRBD2 as D (5 bases). V shed 0 bases and J shed 6 bases, with 10 bases lying between them. This CDR3 is built from 14 residues. The germline CDR1 and CDR2 sequences are SGHNT and YYREEE (reference sequence). The CDR3 reads CASSLEDWSNEQFF. CDR3 coding DNA: TGTGCCAGCAGCTTGGAGGACTGGTCCAATGAGCAGTTCTTC. Complete variable domain (other parts from reference TRBV5-4 and TRBJ2-1): ETGVTQSPTHLIKTRGQQVTLRCSSQSGHNTVSWYQQALGQGPQFIFQYYREEENGRGNFPPRFSGLQFPNYSSELNVNALELDDSALYLCASSLEDWSNEQFFGPGTRLTVL.

The chain employs TRBV21-1 and TRBJ1-4. TRBV21-1 is assigned pseudogene status. This CDR3 is built from 16 residues. The CDR3: CASRYGYKVHNEKLFF. DNA of the CDR3: TGTGCCAGCAGATATGGCTACAAGGTGCATAATGAAAAACTGTTTTTT.

This clone is large (0.1 to 1%) by share. The V call is TRBV19, the J call TRBJ2-7, with TRBD2 matching over 8 bases. The CDR3 runs to 15 residues. The V and J ends lost 3 bases and 2 bases, in that order; junction bases with no gene match: 6. Germline V lookup: CDR1 LNHDA, CDR2 SQIVND (reference sequence). CDR3 DNA sequence: TGTGCCAGTAGTATCGGTGAGCGGGAGACCTACGAGCAGTACTTC. It specifies CASSIGERETYEQYF. The complete variable domain, with remaining parts taken from reference TRBV19 and TRBJ2-7, reads DGGITQSPKYLFRKEGQNVTLSCEQNLNHDAMYWYRQDPGQGLRLIYYSQIVNDFQKGDIAEGYSVSREKKESFPLTVTSAQKNPTAFYLCASSIGERETYEQYFGPGTRLTVT.

The V gene is TRBV9, the J gene TRBJ1-2; D perhaps matches TRBD1 (5 bases). From germline, CDR1 is SGDLS and CDR2 YYNGEE. The CDR3 loop spans 17 amino acids. Trimming pared 4 bases from V and 4 bases from J, leaving 23 bases between. The CDR3 sequence is CASSMMPSTETGYGYTF. Here the CDR3 DNA reads TGTGCCAGCAGCATGATGCCCTCGACAGAAACGGGCTATGGCTACACCTTC.

There are a few counts of this clone. This chain uses TRBV7-9 with TRBJ2-7, with 7 positions matching TRBD2. The CDR3 covers 13 residues. Trimming removed 1 base from V and 7 bases from J; junction bases left unmatched: 4. In germline, CDR1 is SEHNR, CDR2 FQNEAQ (reference sequence). The CDR3 here is CASSLGLAGEQYF. DNA of the CDR3: TGTGCCAGCAGCTTAGGACTAGCTGGAGAGCAGTACTTC.